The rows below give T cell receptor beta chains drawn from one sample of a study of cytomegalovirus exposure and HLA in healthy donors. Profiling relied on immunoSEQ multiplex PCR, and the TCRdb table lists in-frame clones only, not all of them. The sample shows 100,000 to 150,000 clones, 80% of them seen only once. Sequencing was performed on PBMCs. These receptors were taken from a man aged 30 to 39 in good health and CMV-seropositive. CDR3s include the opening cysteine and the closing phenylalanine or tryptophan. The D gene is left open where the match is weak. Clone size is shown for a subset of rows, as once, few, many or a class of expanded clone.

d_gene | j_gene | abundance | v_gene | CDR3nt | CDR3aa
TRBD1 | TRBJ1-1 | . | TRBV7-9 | TGTGCCAGCAGCTTACTGAACAGGGGGCTGTCTGAAGCTTTCTTT | CASSLLNRGLSEAFF
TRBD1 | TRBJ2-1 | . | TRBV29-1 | TGCAGCGTTGACAGGGGGTTATACAATGAGCAGTTCTTC | CSVDRGLYNEQFF
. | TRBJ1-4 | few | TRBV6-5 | TGTGCCAGCAGTCCTCAACAGGGTAGGATTGAAAAACTGTTTTTT | CASSPQQGRIEKLFF
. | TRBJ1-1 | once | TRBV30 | TGTGCCTGGAGGGAGACGGGTACTGAAGCTTTCTTT | CAWRETGTEAFF
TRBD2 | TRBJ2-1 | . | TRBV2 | TGTGCCAGCAGTGAACTAGCGGGGGGGCGCAATGAGCAGTTCTTC | CASSELAGGRNEQFF
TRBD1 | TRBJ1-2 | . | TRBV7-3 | TGTGCCAGCAGCCTGGACAGGGCCTATGGCTACACCTTC | CASSLDRAYGYTF
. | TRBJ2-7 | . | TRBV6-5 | TGTGCCAGCAGGGCCGGGGACGAGCAGTACTTC | CASRAGDEQYF
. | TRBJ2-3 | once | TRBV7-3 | TGTGCCAGCAGCCGCGGGGCTGGAAGCACAGATACGCAGTATTTT | CASSRGAGSTDTQYF
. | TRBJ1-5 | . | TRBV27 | TGTGCCAGCAGTTTCAGCCCGCCGGGGAATCAGCCCCAGCATTTT | CASSFSPPGNQPQHF
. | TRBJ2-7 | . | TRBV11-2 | TGTGCCAGCAGCCATGGGGAGAGGGACTCCGACTACGAGCAGTACTTC | CASSHGERDSDYEQYF
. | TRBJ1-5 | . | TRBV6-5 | TGTGCCAGCAGTTACTCTGCCCGGGGGAACAATCAGCCCCAGCATTTT | CASSYSARGNNQPQHF
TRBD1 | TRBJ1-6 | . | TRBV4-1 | TGCGCCAGCAGCCAAGTGCAGGGGGCAGGGGGTAATTCACCCCTCCACTTT | CASSQVQGAGGNSPLHF
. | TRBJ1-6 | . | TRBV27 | TGTGCCAGCGGTGATGTCCGGAGCTCCTATAATTCACCCCTCCACTTT | CASGDVRSSYNSPLHF
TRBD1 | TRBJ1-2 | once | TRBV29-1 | TGCAGCGTTGTTCGGGACAGCGGCTATGGCTACACCTTC | CSVVRDSGYGYTF
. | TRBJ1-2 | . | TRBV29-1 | TGCAGCGCCCTCACAGAAAACTATGGCTACACCTTC | CSALTENYGYTF
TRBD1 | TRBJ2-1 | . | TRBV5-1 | TGCGCCAGCAGCTTCCTCGGACAGGGGCGTGAGCAGTTCTTC | CASSFLGQGREQFF
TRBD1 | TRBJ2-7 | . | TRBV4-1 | TGCGCCAGCAGCCAAGAAGGGACAGGGACCTACGAGCAGTACTTC | CASSQEGTGTYEQYF
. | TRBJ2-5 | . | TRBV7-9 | TGTGCCAGCAGCTTAGATACGGTTGGTTTGGAGACCCAGTACTTC | CASSLDTVGLETQYF
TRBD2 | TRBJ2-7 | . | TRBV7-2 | TGTGCCAGCAGCTTAGGAGCCCTTTCTAGCGGGGTTTCCTACGAGCAGTACTTC | CASSLGALSSGVSYEQYF
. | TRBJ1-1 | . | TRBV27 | TGTGCCAGCAGTTTATCTCCACAAACAGGGTACACTGAAGCTTTCTTT | CASSLSPQTGYTEAFF
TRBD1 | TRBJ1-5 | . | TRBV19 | TGTGCCAGTAGTACAGGACAGGGGGTTTATAGCAATCAGCCCCAGCATTTT | CASSTGQGVYSNQPQHF
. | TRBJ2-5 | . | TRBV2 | TGTGCCAGCAGTGGGGCAGGGGGGCAAGAGACCCAGTACTTC | CASSGAGGQETQYF
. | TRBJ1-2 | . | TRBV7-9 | TGTGCCAGCAGCTTAGGGTACTTATTCTCCTATGGCTACACCTTC | CASSLGYLFSYGYTF
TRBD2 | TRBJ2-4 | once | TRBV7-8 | TGTGCCAGCAGCCCGCGGGAGGGTAACATTCAGTACTTC | CASSPREGNIQYF
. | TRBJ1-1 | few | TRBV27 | TGTGCCAGCAATATGGCAGATAAAAACACTGAAGCTTTCTTT | CASNMADKNTEAFF
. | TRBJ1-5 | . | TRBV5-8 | TGTGCCAGCAGCTTGTTTGCAGGGCACGCACCCCAGCATTTT | CASSLFAGHAPQHF
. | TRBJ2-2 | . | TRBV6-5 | TGTGCCAGCAGTTACAGGACAGCGAACACCGGGGAGCTGTTTTTT | CASSYRTANTGELFF
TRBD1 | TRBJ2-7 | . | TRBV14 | TGTGCCAGCAGCCCCTACGGGACAGGGGACTACGAGCAGTACTTC | CASSPYGTGDYEQYF